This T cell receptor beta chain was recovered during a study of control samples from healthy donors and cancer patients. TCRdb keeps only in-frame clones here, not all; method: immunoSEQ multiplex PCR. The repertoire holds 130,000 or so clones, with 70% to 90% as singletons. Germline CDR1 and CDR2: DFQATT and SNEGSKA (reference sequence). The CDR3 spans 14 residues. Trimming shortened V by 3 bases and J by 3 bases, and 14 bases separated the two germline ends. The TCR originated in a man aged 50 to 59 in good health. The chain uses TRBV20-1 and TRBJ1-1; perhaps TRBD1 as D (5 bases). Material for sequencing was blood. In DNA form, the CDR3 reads TGCAGTGCTAGTCCTTATAGGGGTGACACTGAAGCTTTCTTT. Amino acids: CSASPYRGDTEAFF.